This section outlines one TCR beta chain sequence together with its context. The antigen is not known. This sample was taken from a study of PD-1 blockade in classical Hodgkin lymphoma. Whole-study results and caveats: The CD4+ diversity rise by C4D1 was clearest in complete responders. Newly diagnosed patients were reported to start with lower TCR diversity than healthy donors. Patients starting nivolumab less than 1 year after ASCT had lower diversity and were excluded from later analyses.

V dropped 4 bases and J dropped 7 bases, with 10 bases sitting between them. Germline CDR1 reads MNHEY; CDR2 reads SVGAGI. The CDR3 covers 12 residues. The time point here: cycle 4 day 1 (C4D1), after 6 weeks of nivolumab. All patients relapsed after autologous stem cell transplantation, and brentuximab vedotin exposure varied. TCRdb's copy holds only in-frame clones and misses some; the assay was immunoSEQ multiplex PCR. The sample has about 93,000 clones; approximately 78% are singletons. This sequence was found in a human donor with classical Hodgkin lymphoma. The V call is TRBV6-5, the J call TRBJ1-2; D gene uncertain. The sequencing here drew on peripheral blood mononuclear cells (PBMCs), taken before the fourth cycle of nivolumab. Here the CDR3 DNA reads TGTGCCAGCAGTTCCCTTGTTGGTGGCTACACCTTC. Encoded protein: CASSSLVGGYTF.